These 23 T cell receptor beta chains originate from one sample sequenced in a study of STAT5B mutations in CD4+ large granular lymphocyte leukemia. Sequenced by immunoSEQ multiplex PCR; TCRdb stores in-frame clones only, minus some. The sample includes 40,000 to 50,000 clones, 65% to 85% seen only once; the top ten take about 0.34%. Sequenced input: CD4+ T cells from blood buffy coats. The receptor source for this set is a human donor in good health.

The chain combines TRBV7-3 with TRBJ2-7, with D maybe TRBD2 (7 bases). V shed 2 bases and J shed 3 bases, with 20 bases lying between them. Per germline, CDR1 SGHTA and CDR2 FQGTGA. The CDR3 has 17 residues. The CDR3: CASSLGPPGGRGYEQYF. DNA for the CDR3: TGTGCCAGCAGCTTAGGTCCTCCGGGGGGCAGGGGCTACGAGCAGTACTTC.

The chain joins TRBV5-4 to TRBJ1-2; possible D gene TRBD1, 5 bases. CDR3 size: 15 residues. Germline-derived CDR1 and CDR2 are SGHNT and YYREEE (reference sequence). With 0 bases removed from V and 1 base from J, the gap between germline ends came to 10 bases. The CDR3 DNA reads TGTGCCAGCAGCTTGGGACAGAAAAATAACTATGGCTACACCTTC. Residues: CASSLGQKNNYGYTF.

This sequence joins TRBV12-5 and TRBJ2-7; 7 nucleotides agree with TRBD2. The trim removed 7 bases at V and 2 bases at J, leaving 14 bases unmatched. The CDR3 runs to 16 residues. From germline, CDR1 is LGHNT and CDR2 FRNRAP. CDR3 nucleotides: TGTGCTAGTGCCGCTTCCCCAGCGGGAACCCCCTACGAGCAGTACTTC. Its protein product is CASAASPAGTPYEQYF.

V and J are TRBV29-1 and TRBJ2-7; D remains ambiguous. The CDR3 extends over 15 amino acids. The germline V gene encodes CDR1 SQVTM and CDR2 ANQGSEA. V lost 5 bases and J lost 3, with 20 bases in between. Here the CDR3 reads CSVTTQATQNYEQYF. DNA for the CDR3: TGCAGCGTTACGACCCAGGCGACCCAAAACTACGAGCAGTACTTC.

This chain links TRBV6-1 with TRBJ1-2; 9 bases line up with TRBD1. Germline V gene lookup returns CDR1 MNHNS and CDR2 SASEGT. CDR3 size: 13 residues. V lost 7 bases to trimming and J lost 4 bases; unmatched junction nucleotides: 4. The CDR3 DNA follows: TGTGCCAGCAACAGGGGGCCAAGCTATGGCTACACCTTC. Translating it yields CASNRGPSYGYTF.

This chain joins TRBV15 and TRBJ2-2; 8 bases match TRBD1. V trimming: 3 bases; J trimming: 6 bases; junction bases outside the gene matches: 9. The germline gives CDR1 LNHNV, CDR2 YYDKDF (reference sequence). CDR3 length: 16 amino acids. CDR3 DNA sequence: TGTGCCACCAGCAGCTTTCTGGACAGGGCATCCGGGGAGCTGTTTTTT. This sequence encodes CATSSFLDRASGELFF.

The CDR3 region has the DNA TGTGCCTGGAGCACGGGGATATATGGCTACACCTTC. Amino acid sequence: CAWSTGIYGYTF. The gene calls are TRBV30 and TRBJ1-2; D unclear. The CDR3 has 12 amino acids. Trimming cost V 3 bases and J 5 bases, with 10 bases left between them. In germline, CDR1 is GTSNPN, CDR2 SVGIG (reference sequence).

The rearrangement uses TRBV6-1 and TRBJ1-1, with D possibly being TRBD1 (6 bases). Trimming took off 2 bases at V and 5 bases at J, with 18 bases between the two ends. CDR1 is MNHNS and CDR2 is SASEGT in the germline V gene. CDR3 length: 16 amino acids. CDR3 region: CASSEKVRGLGTEAFF. CDR3 coding DNA: TGTGCCAGCAGTGAAAAGGTTCGGGGGCTAGGGACTGAAGCTTTCTTT.

V gene TRBV7-8 combines with J gene TRBJ2-2; no clear D gene. Per germline, CDR1 SGHVS and CDR2 FQNEAQ. The V end was cut by 5 bases, the J end by 7 bases, with 11 bases between. The CDR3 runs 13 residues. The CDR3 nucleotides are TGTGCCAGCAGCCTCTCAAGGAACGGGGAGCTGTTTTTT. Translated, it gives CASSLSRNGELFF.

The rearrangement links TRBV7-3 to TRBJ2-2; TRBD2 might be the D (6 bases). CDR1 is SGHTA, CDR2 FQGTGA, per germline. The V gene lost 1 base and the J gene lost 6 bases, with 9 bases spanning the gap. This CDR3 has 14 amino acids. The CDR3 sequence is CASSLSRESGELFF. The CDR3 DNA is TGTGCCAGCAGCTTAAGTCGGGAGTCCGGGGAGCTGTTTTTT.

The V gene is TRBV5-6, the J gene TRBJ2-3; 7 nucleotides match TRBD1. V gave up 4 bases and J gave up 4 bases; unmatched junction bases: 6. There are 14 residues in the CDR3. Germline CDR1 and CDR2: SGHDT and YYEEEE. CDR3 amino acids: CASSTGTEADTQYF. The CDR3 DNA follows: TGTGCCAGCAGCACCGGGACAGAGGCAGATACGCAGTATTTT. The full variable domain, in which reference TRBV5-6 and TRBJ2-3 provide the parts outside the CDR3, is DAGVTQSPTHLIKTRGQQVTLRCSPKSGHDTVSWYQQALGQGPQFIFQYYEEEERQRGNFPDRFSGHQFPNYSSELNVNALLLGDSALYLCASSTGTEADTQYFGPGTRLTVL.

The chain joins TRBV10-1 to TRBJ2-3; D remains unclear. The ends were cut back, 2 bases at V and 2 bases at J, with 5 bases in the middle. CDR1 WNHNN and CDR2 SYGVQD come from the germline V gene (reference sequence). The CDR3 length is 13 residues. The CDR3: CASSEGHTDTQYF. As DNA, the CDR3 is TGCGCCAGCAGTGAGGGGCACACAGATACGCAGTATTTT.

The chain recombines TRBV10-3 with TRBJ1-1, with D perhaps matching TRBD1 (6 bases). Germline lookup yields CDR1 ENHRY and CDR2 SYGVKD. V dropped 7 bases and J dropped 3 bases, with 6 bases sitting between them. CDR3 length equals 11 residues. The CDR3 DNA sequence: TGTGCCATCAAGGGGGACACTGAAGCTTTCTTT. Protein product: CAIKGDTEAFF.

The V and J genes are TRBV5-5 and TRBJ1-1; D gene unclear. The CDR3 has 13 residues. The V gene lost 0 bases and the J gene lost 4 bases, with 7 bases spanning the gap. From germline, CDR1 is SGHKS and CDR2 YYEKEE (reference sequence). CDR3 DNA: TGTGCCAGCAGCTTGGACGGGAGCACTGAAGCTTTCTTT. It encodes CASSLDGSTEAFF.

The rearrangement links TRBV5-6 to TRBJ1-2; perhaps TRBD1 as D (5 bases). The CDR3 runs 13 residues. Between the trimmed V and J ends, which lost 0 bases and 5 bases, there was a span of 8 bases. Per germline, CDR1 SGHDT and CDR2 YYEEEE. The CDR3 protein is CASSLAKGYGYTF. Here the CDR3 DNA reads TGTGCCAGCAGCTTGGCGAAGGGGTATGGCTACACCTTC.

The chain employs TRBV18 and TRBJ2-1, with 11 bases matching TRBD1. The length of the CDR3 is 14 residues. Germline values: CDR1 KGHSH, CDR2 LQKENI. The V and J ends lost 4 bases and 7 bases, in that order; junction bases with no gene match: 3. The CDR3: CASSLGTGGNEQFF. CDR3 bases: TGTGCCAGCTCACTGGGGACAGGGGGGAATGAGCAGTTCTTC.

This rearrangement joins TRBV30 to TRBJ2-5; 13 nucleotides agree with TRBD2. The CDR3 is 15 residues long. Trimming took 3 bases from V and 5 from J; bases not matched to a gene: 6. Germline CDR1 is GTSNPN and CDR2 is SVGIG (reference sequence). The CDR3 DNA is TGTGCCTGGAGCCGGACTAGCGGGGGAGGGGAGACCCAGTACTTC. It is translated as CAWSRTSGGGETQYF.

This clone was seen a handful of times. The chain employs TRBV7-9 and TRBJ1-6, with unresolved D. The CDR3 consists of 13 residues. V was shortened by 10 bases and J by 7 bases, with 14 bases between the two germline ends. CDR1 and CDR2 (germline): SEHNR, FQNEAQ (reference sequence). Here the CDR3 reads CATAEGANSPLHF. The CDR3 coding sequence is TGTGCCACCGCGGAGGGAGCGAATTCACCCCTCCACTTT.

This clone turned up a few times. This chain connects TRBV25-1 to TRBJ2-7; D might be TRBD2 (6 bases). The CDR3 has 15 amino acids. Trimming removed 1 base from V and 2 bases from J, with 12 bases in between. The germline V gene has CDR1 MGHDK and CDR2 SYGVNS. The CDR3 loop reads CASSEFGGVAYEQYF. DNA for the CDR3: TGTGCCAGCAGTGAATTTGGCGGGGTGGCCTACGAGCAGTACTTC.

This chain joins TRBV5-8 and TRBJ2-1, with 7 bases matching TRBD2. The CDR3 contains 16 residues. The germline gives CDR1 SGHTS, CDR2 YDEGEE. Trimming at V came to 4 bases and at J to 4 bases, leaving 11 bases not matched to a gene. CDR3 sequence reads: CASSAAAGVVYNEQFF. CDR3 nucleotides: TGTGCCAGCAGCGCCGCGGCGGGAGTGGTTTACAATGAGCAGTTCTTC.

This chain joins TRBV6-4 and TRBJ1-1; 8 bases fit TRBD1. V lost 6 bases, J lost 3 bases, and 9 bases stayed unmatched. Germline CDR1 is MRHNA and CDR2 is SNTAGT. CDR3 length: 15 residues. The CDR3: CASSPQGEGDTEAFF. CDR3 bases: TGTGCCAGCAGCCCACAGGGGGAAGGGGACACTGAAGCTTTCTTT.

The chain uses TRBV5-5 and TRBJ2-7; no definite D call. The CDR3 has 12 residues. Germline V gives CDR1 SGHKS, CDR2 YYEKEE (reference sequence). V shed 0 bases and J shed 4 bases, with 5 bases lying between them. CDR3 DNA sequence: TGTGCCAGCAGCTTGGATTTTTACGAGCAGTACTTC. It yields the protein CASSLDFYEQYF.

This chain uses TRBV9 with TRBJ2-6; D call uncertain. The length of the CDR3 is 14 residues. V lost 3 bases and J 3 bases, leaving 7 bases between the germline ends. The germline V gene has CDR1 SGDLS and CDR2 YYNGEE. DNA for the CDR3: TGTGCCAGCAGCGCCACACTTGGGGCCAACGTCCTGACTTTC. The encoded protein is CASSATLGANVLTF.